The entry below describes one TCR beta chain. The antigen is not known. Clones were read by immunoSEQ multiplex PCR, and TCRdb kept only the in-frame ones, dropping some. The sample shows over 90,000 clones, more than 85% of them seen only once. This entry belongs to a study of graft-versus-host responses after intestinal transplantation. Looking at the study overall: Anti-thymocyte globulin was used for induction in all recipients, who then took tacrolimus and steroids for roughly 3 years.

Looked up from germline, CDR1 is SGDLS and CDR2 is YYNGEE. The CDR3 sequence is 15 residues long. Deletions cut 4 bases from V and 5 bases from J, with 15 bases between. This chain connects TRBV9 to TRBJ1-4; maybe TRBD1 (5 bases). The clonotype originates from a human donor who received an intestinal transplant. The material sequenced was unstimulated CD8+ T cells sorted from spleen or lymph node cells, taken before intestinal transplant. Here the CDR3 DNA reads TGTGCCAGCAGCACCACCGGGACGGCAAATGAAAAACTGTTTTTT. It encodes CASSTTGTANEKLFF.